This T cell receptor beta chain derives from a study of T cells in Graves' hyperthyroidism and ophthalmopathy. The trim removed 5 bases at V and 5 bases at J, leaving 7 bases unmatched. The CDR3 is 15 residues long. Amplified TCR beta CDR3 regions derived from RNA transcripts. When the TCR CDR3 underwent first-round RT-PCR, the HTBI primer set was used. In TCRdb, the multiplex PCR reads were re-called with MiXCR into one record per CDR3 protein. The sample lists roughly 580,000 distinct CDR3 sequences; around 13% were seen once. 10 ml of fresh peripheral blood supplied the PBMCs. Sequenced input: blood. The gene calls are TRBV12-3 or TRBV12-4 and TRBJ1-5; 9 bases fit TRBD1. This receptor was obtained from a woman aged 25-40 years with Graves' hyperthyroidism that later progressed to Graves' ophthalmopathy. The CDR3 sequence: CASSPWGQGDQPQHF. CDR3 DNA sequence: TGTGCCAGCAGTCCTTGGGGACAGGGAGATCAGCCCCAGCATTTT.